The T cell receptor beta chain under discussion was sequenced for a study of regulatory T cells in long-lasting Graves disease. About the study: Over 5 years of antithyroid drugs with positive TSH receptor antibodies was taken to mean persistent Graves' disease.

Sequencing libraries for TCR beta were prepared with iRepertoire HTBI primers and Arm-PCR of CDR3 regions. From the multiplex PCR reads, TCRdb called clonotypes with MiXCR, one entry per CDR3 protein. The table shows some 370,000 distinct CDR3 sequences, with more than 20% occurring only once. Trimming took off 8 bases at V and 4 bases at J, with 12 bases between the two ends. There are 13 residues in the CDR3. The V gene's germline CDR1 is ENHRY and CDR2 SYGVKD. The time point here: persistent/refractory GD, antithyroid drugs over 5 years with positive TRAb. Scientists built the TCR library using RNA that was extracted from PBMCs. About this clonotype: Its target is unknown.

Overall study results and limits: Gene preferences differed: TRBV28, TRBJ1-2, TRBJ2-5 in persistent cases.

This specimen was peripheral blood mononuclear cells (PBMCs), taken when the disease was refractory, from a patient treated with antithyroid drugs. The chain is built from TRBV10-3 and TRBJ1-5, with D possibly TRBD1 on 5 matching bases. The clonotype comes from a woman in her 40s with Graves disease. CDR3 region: CAISRDPNQPQHF. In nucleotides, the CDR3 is TGTGCCATCTCCCGGGACCCTAATCAGCCCCAGCATTTT.